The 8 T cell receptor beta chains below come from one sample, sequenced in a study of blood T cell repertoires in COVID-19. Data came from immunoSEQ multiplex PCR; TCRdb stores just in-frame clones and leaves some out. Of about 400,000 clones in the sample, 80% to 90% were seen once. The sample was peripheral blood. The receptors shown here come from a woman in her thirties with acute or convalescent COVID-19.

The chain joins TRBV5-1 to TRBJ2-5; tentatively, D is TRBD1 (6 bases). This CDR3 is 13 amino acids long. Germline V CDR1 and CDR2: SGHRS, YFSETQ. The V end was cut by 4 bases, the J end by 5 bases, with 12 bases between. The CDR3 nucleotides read TGCGCCAGCAGCCCAAGGGGGTACGAGACCCAGTACTTC. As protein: CASSPRGYETQYF.

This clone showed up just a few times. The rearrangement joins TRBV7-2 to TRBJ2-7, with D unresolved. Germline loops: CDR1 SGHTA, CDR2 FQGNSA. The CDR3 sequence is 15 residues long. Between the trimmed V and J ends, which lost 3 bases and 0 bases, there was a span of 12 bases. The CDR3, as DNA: TGTGCCAGCAGCTTGGTACACGAAAGCTCCTACGAGCAGTACTTC. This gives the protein CASSLVHESSYEQYF.

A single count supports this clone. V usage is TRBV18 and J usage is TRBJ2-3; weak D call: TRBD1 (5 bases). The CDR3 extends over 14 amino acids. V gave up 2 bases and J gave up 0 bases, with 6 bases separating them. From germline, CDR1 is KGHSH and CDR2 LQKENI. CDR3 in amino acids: CASSPGASTDTQYF. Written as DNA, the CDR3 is TGTGCCAGCTCACCAGGGGCTAGCACAGATACGCAGTATTTT. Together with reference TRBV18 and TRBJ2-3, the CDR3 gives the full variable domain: NAGVMQNPRHLVRRRGQEARLRCSPMKGHSHVYWYRQLPEEGLKFMVYLQKENIIDESGMPKERFSAEFPKEGPSILRIQQVVRGDSAAYFCASSPGASTDTQYFGPGTRLTVL.

The DNA of the CDR3 is TGTGCCAGCAGTTCCGCGGATCATACGCAGTATTTT. This encodes CASSSADHTQYF. The chain has TRBV12-3 or TRBV12-4 and TRBJ2-3; D gene uncertain. The CDR3 consists of 12 residues. V was shortened by 4 bases and J by 7 bases, with 9 bases between the two germline ends.

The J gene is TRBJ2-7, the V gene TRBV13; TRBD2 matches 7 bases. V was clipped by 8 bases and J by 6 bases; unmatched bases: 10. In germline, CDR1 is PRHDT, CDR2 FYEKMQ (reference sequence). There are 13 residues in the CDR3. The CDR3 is CASGNGRVGEQYF. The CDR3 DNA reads TGTGCCAGCGGTAATGGGAGGGTGGGCGAGCAGTACTTC.

In DNA form, the CDR3 reads TGTGCCAGTAGTATACTAGCGGGGTACAATGAGCAGTTCTTC. Translation: CASSILAGYNEQFF. V and J are TRBV19 and TRBJ2-1, with 9 positions matching TRBD2. CDR1 LNHDA and CDR2 SQIVND come from the germline V gene (reference sequence). The trim removed 2 bases at V and 4 bases at J, leaving 0 bases unmatched. The CDR3 runs 14 residues. The full variable domain, in which reference TRBV19 and TRBJ2-1 provide the parts outside the CDR3, is DGGITQSPKYLFRKEGQNVTLSCEQNLNHDAMYWYRQDPGQGLRLIYYSQIVNDFQKGDIAEGYSVSREKKESFPLTVTSAQKNPTAFYLCASSILAGYNEQFFGPGTRLTVL.

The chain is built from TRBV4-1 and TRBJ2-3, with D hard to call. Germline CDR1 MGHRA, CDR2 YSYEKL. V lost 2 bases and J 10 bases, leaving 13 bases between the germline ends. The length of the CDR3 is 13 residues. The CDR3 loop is CASSQTTGFPQYF. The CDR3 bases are TGCGCCAGCAGCCAAACGACTGGATTCCCGCAGTATTTT.

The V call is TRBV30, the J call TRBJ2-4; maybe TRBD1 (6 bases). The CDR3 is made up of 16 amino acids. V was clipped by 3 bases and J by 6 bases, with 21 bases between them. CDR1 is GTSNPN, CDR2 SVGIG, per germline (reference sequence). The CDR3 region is CAWRKKLQGFGNIQYF. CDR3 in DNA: TGTGCCTGGAGGAAGAAATTACAGGGCTTTGGAAACATTCAGTACTTC.